This section outlines one T cell receptor beta chain sequence together with its context. TCRdb's table, derived via immunoSEQ multiplex PCR, lists solely in-frame clones and lacks some. This sample has 300,000 to 450,000 clones, with around 87% found just once. This specimen comes from a study of blood T cell repertoires in COVID-19. V was trimmed by 7 bases and J by 1 base, leaving 10 bases between them. Germline CDR1 is MDHEN and CDR2 is SYDVKM. The CDR3 spans 13 residues. Sequencing was performed on peripheral blood. The TCR comes from an older woman with COVID-19, enrolled during active disease. The rearrangement uses TRBV28 and TRBJ2-5; no clear D. The CDR3 DNA is TGTGCCAGCAACCTCCTGAGCCAAGAGACCCAGTACTTC. Translation gives CASNLLSQETQYF.